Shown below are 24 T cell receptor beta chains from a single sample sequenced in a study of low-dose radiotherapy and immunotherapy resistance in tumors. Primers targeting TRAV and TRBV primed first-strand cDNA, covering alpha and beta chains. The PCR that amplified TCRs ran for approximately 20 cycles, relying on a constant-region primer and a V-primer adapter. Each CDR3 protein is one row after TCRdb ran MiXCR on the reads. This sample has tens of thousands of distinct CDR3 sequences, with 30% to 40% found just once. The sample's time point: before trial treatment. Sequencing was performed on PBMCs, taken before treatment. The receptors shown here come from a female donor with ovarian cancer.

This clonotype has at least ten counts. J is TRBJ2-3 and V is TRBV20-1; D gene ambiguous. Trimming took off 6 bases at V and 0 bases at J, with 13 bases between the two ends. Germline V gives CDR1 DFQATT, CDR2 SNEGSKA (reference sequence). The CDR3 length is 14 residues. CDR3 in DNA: TGCAGTGCCAGTCCCGGTGATAGCACAGATACGCAGTATTTT. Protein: CSASPGDSTDTQYF.

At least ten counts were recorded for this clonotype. CDR3 sequence reads: CASSSLDTFQETQYF. The CDR3 region has the DNA TGCGCCAGCAGCTCCCTCGACACTTTCCAAGAGACCCAGTACTTC. The V call is TRBV5-1, the J call TRBJ2-5, with D hard to call. The CDR3 contains 15 residues. Germline CDR1 is SGHRS and CDR2 is YFSETQ. V gave up 3 bases and J gave up 1 base, with 13 bases separating them.

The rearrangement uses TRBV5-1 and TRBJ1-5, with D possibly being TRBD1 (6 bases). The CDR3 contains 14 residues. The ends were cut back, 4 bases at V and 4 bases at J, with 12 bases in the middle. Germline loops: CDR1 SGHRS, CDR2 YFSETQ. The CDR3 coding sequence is TGCGCCAGCAGCGCGGCAGGGGAAAATCAGCCCCAGCATTTT. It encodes CASSAAGENQPQHF.

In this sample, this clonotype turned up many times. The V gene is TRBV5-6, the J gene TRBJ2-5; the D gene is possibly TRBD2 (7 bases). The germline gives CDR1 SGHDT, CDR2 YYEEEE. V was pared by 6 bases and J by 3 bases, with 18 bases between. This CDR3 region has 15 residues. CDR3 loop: CASIPLGRGKETQYF. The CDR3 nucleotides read TGTGCCAGCATCCCCCTTGGGAGGGGGAAAGAGACCCAGTACTTC.

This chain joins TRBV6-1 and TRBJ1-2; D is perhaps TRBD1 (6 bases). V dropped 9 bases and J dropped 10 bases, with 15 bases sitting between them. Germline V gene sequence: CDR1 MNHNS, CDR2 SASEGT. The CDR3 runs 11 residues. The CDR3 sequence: CASTGGGHYTF. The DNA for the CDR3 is TGTGCCAGTACCGGGGGGGGCCACTACACCTTC.

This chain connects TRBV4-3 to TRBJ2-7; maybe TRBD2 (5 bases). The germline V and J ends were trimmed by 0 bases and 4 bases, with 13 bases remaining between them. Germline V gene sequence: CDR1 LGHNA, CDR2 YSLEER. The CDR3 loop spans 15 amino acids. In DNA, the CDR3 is TGCGCCAGCAGCCAAGATACGGGGATTGGTTACGAGCAGTACTTC. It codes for CASSQDTGIGYEQYF.

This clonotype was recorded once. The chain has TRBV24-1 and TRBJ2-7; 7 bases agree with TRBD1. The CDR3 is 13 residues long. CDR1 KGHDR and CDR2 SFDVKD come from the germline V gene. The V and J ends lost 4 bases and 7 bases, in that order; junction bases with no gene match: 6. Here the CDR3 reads CATSDVGQVEQYF. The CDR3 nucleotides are TGTGCCACCAGTGACGTCGGACAGGTGGAGCAGTACTTC.

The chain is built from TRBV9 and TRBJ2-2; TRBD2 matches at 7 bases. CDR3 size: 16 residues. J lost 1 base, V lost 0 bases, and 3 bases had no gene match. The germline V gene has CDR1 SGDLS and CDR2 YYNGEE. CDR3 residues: CASSVGGGRNTGELFF. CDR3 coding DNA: TGTGCCAGCAGCGTAGGTGGCGGGAGGAACACCGGGGAGCTGTTTTTT.

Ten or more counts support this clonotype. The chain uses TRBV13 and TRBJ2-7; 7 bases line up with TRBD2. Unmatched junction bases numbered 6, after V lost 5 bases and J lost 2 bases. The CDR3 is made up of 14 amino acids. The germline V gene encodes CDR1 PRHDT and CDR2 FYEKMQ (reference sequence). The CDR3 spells CASSAGDQTYEQYF. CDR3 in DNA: TGTGCCAGCAGCGCGGGGGACCAGACCTACGAGCAGTACTTC.

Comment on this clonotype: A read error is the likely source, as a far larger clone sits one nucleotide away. For the CDR3, the DNA is TGTGCCAGCAGTCCGATTGGGCCTTACAATGAGCAGTACTTC. Translated: CASSPIGPYNEQYF. The chain links TRBV6-2 or TRBV6-3 to TRBJ2-7; D remains unclear. Germline loops: CDR1 MNHEY, CDR2 SVGEGT. The germline V and J ends were trimmed by 5 bases and 7 bases, with 18 bases remaining between them. The CDR3 totals 14 residues.

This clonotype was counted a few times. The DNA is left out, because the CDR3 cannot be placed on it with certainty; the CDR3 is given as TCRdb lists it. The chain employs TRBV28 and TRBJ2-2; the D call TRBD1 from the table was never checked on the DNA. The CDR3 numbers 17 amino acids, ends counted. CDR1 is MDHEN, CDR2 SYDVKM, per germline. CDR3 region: CASKDGPNTGELFFFFF.

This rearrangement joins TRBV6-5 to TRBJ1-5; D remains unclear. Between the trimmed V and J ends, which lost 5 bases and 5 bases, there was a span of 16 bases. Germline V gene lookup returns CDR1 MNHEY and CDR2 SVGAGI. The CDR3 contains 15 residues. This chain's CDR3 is CASSEGRLSHQPQHF. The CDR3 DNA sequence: TGTGCCAGCAGTGAAGGTCGGCTGAGTCATCAGCCCCAGCATTTT.

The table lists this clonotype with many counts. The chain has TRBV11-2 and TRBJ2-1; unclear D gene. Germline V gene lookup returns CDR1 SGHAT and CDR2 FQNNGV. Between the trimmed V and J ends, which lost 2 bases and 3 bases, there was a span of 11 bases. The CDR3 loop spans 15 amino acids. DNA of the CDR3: TGTGCCAGCAGCTTATTGGGGTACGACTACAATGAGCAGTTCTTC. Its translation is CASSLLGYDYNEQFF.

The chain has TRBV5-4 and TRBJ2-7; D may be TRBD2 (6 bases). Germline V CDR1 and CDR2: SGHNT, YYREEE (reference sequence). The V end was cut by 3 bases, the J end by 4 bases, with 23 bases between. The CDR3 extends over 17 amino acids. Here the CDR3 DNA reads TGTGCCAGCAGCTACGTTAGCGGACTACTAGGCCAATACGAGCAGTACTTC. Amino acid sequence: CASSYVSGLLGQYEQYF.

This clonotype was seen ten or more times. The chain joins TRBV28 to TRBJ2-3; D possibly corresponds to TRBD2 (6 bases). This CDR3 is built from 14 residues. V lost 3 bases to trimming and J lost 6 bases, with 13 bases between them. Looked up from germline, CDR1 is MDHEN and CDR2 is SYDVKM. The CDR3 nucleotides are TGTGCCAGCAGTTTCCGGGGGAATCGGGATACGCAGTATTTT. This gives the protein CASSFRGNRDTQYF.

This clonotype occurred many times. The CDR3 DNA sequence: TGTGCCAGCAGCTTGCGTTCGGGGAATCAGCCCCAGCATTTT. Translated: CASSLRSGNQPQHF. The V call is TRBV5-5, the J call TRBJ1-5, with D unclear. This CDR3 has 14 amino acids. The V end was cut by 1 base, the J end by 4 bases, with 9 bases between. Germline V lookup: CDR1 SGHKS, CDR2 YYEKEE (reference sequence).

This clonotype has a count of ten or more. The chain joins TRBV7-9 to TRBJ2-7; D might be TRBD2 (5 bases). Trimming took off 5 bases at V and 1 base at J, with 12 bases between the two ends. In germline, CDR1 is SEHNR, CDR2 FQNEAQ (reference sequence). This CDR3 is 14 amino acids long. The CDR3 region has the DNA TGTGCCAGCAGCCCGGACGGAGGTTCCTACGAGCAGTACTTC. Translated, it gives CASSPDGGSYEQYF.

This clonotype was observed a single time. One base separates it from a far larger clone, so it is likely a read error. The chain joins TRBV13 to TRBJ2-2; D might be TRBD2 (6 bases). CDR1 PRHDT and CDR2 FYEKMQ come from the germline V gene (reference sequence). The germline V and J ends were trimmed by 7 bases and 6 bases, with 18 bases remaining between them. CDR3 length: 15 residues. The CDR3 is CASMPGVRVSGELFF. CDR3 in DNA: TGTGCCAGCATGCCGGGGGTGCGGGTATCCGGGGAGCTGTTTTTT.

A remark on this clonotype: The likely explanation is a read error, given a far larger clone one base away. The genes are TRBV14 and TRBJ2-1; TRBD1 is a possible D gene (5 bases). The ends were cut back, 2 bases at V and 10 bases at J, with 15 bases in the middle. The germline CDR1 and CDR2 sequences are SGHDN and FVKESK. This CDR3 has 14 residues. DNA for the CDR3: TGTGCCAGCAGCCAAATCAAGGGAACAGGAGAGCAGTTCTTC. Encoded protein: CASSQIKGTGEQFF.

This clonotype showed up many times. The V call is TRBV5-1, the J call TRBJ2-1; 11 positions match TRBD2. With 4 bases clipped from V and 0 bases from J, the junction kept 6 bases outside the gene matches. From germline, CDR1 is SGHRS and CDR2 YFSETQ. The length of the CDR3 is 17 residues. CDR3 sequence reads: CASSILAGGSSYNEQFF. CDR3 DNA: TGCGCCAGCAGCATCCTAGCGGGGGGTAGCTCCTACAATGAGCAGTTCTTC. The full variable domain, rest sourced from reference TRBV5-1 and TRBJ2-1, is KAGVTQTPRYLIKTRGQQVTLSCSPISGHRSVSWYQQTPGQGLQFLFEYFSETQRNKGNFPGRFSGRQFSNSRSEMNVSTLELGDSALYLCASSILAGGSSYNEQFFGPGTRLTVL.

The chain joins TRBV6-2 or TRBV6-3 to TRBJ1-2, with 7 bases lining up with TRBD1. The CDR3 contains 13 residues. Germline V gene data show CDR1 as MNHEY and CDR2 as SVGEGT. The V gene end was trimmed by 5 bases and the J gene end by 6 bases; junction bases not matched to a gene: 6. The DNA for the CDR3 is TGTGCCAGCAGTCCCGGGACAGTCCATGGCTACACCTTC. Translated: CASSPGTVHGYTF.

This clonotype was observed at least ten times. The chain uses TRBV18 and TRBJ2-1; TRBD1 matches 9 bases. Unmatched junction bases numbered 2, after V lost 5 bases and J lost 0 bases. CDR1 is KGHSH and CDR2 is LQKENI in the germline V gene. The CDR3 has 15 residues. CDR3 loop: CASSEDRGSYNEQFF. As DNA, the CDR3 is TGTGCCAGCTCAGAGGACAGGGGCTCCTACAATGAGCAGTTCTTC. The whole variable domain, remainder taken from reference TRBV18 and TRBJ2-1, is NAGVMQNPRHLVRRRGQEARLRCSPMKGHSHVYWYRQLPEEGLKFMVYLQKENIIDESGMPKERFSAEFPKEGPSILRIQQVVRGDSAAYFCASSEDRGSYNEQFFGPGTRLTVL.

The CDR3 region is CASSVSRGSNQPQHF. CDR3 bases: TGTGCCAGCAGTGTCAGCAGGGGGAGCAATCAGCCCCAGCATTTT. The chain uses TRBV6-1 and TRBJ1-5; 7 bases fit TRBD1. The germline CDR1 and CDR2 sequences are MNHNS and SASEGT. J was trimmed by 1 base and V by 4 bases; bases with no gene match: 4. This CDR3 has 15 amino acids.

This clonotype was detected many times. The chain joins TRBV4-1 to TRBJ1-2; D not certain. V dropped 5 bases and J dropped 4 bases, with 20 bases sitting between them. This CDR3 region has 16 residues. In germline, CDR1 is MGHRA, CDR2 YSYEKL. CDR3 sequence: CASSWPPTPGGYGYTF. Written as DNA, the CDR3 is TGCGCCAGCAGCTGGCCACCTACCCCTGGTGGCTATGGCTACACCTTC.